This T cell receptor beta chain was observed in a study of liver allograft versus peripheral blood T cells. The overall study: Comparisons were made between T cell receptor repertoires found in transplanted livers and those circulating in recipients' peripheral blood.

This clonotype is medium-sized. Its antigen is still unknown. The CDR3 totals 15 residues. V was pared by 5 bases and J by 1 base, with 14 bases between. The germline V gene has CDR1 MDHEN and CDR2 SYDVKM. Study-level points and caveats: Within liver allografts, T cell receptor repertoires were reportedly different from those in peripheral blood.

TCRdb fed the reads into MiXCR, producing one record per CDR3 protein. Of some 6,000 distinct CDR3 sequences listed, about 14% are singletons. The chain joins TRBV28 to TRBJ1-1; the D is unclear. The origin of this receptor is a human patient who had a liver transplant. Some of these T cells may belong to the graft donor. CDR3 bases: TGTGCCAGCAGTCCCCCTAAGGGAGGGAACACTGAAGCTTTCTTT. Its translation: CASSPPKGGNTEAFF.